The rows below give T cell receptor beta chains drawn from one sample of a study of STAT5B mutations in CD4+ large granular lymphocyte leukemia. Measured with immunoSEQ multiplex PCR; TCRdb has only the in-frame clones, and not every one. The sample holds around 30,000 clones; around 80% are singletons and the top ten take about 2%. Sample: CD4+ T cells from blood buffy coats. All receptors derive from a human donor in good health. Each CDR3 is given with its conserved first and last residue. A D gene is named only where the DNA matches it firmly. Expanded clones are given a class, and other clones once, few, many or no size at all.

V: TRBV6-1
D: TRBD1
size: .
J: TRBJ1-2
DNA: TGTGCCAGCAGTGCCGCCGGGACAGGGTACTATGGCTACACCTTC
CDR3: CASSAAGTGYYGYTF

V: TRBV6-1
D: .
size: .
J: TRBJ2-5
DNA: TGTGCCACCGCTATTTATTGGAAACTAGAGACCCAGTACTTC
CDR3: CATAIYWKLETQYF

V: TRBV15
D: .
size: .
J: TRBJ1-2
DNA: TGTGCCACCAGCAGAGAAGGGCAGGGGAGCGGCTACACCTTC
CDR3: CATSREGQGSGYTF

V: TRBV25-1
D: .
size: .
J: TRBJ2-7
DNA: TGTGCCAGCATGGGGATATACGAGCAGTACTTC
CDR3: CASMGIYEQYF

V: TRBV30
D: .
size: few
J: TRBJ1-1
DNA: TGTGCCTGGAGAAGACAGATTTTGAACACTGAAGCTTTCTTT
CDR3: CAWRRQILNTEAFF

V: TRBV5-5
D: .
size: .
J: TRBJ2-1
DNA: TGTGCCAGCAGCTTGGAGCGAGGCTCCTACAATGAGCAGTTCTTC
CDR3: CASSLERGSYNEQFF

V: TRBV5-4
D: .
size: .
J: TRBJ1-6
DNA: TGTGCCAGCAGCTTGGGGGTCGAATATAATTCACCCCTCCACTTT
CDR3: CASSLGVEYNSPLHF

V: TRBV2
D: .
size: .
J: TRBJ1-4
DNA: TGTGCCAGCACCGGCGGGGGCACGGGGGAAAAACTGTTTTTT
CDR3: CASTGGGTGEKLFF

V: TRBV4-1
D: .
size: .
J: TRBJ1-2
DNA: TGCGCCAGCAGCCTTGGCGAAGGGTCTAACTATGGCTACACCTTC
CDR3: CASSLGEGSNYGYTF

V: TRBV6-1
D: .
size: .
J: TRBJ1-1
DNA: TGTGCCAGCAGTATGCAGGGGCAGAACACTGAAGCTTTCTTT
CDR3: CASSMQGQNTEAFF

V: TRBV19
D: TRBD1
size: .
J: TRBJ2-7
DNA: TGTGCCAGTAGTGCCACTGGGACAGGCCCCGAGCAGTACTTC
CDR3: CASSATGTGPEQYF

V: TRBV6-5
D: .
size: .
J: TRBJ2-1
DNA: TGTGCCAGCAGTTACGCGAGGTTGCAGTTCTTC
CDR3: CASSYARLQFF

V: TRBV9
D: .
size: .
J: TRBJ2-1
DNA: TGTGCCAGCAGCGTAGCGTGGGGTGCAGGTGAGCAGTTCTTC
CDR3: CASSVAWGAGEQFF

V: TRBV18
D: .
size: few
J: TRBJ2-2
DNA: TGTGCCAGCTCACCAAAGTCAGGGGACACCGGGGAGCTGTTTTTT
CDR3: CASSPKSGDTGELFF

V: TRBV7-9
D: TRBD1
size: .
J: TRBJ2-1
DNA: TGTGCCAGCAGCCCGGGACAGGGGTCCTACAATGAGCAGTTCTTC
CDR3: CASSPGQGSYNEQFF

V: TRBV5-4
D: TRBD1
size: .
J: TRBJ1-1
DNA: TGTGCCAGCAGCCCCATCGGCCGGGGACAGGGGACCACTGAAGCTTTCTTT
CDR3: CASSPIGRGQGTTEAFF

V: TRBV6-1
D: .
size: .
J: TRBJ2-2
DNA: TGTGCCAGCAGTGAAGTTCCCAACCTAACCGGGGAGCTGTTTTTT
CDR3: CASSEVPNLTGELFF

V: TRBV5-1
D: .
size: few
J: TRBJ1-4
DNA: TGCGCCAGCAGCCCCGGGGGGCGGAATGAAAAACTGTTTTTT
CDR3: CASSPGGRNEKLFF

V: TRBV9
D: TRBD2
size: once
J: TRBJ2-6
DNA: TGTGCCAGCAGCGCCCGGGGGGAGAGGGTCTCTGGGGCCAACGTCCTGACTTTC
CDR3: CASSARGERVSGANVLTF

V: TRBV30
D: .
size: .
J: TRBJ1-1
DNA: TGTGCCTGGAGTGTAAACACTGAAGCTTTCTTT
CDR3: CAWSVNTEAFF